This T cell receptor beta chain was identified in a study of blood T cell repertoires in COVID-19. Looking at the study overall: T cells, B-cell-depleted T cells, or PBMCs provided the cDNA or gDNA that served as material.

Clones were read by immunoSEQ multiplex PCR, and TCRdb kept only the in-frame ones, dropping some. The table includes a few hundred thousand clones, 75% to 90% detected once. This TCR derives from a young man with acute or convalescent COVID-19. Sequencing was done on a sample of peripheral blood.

The CDR3 loop is CASRDSQNTGELFF. The CDR3 nucleotides read TGTGCCAGTAGGGACAGCCAGAACACCGGGGAGCTGTTTTTT. J is TRBJ2-2 and V is TRBV7-2, with 7 bases fitting TRBD1. This CDR3 is 14 amino acids long. The J segment lost 1 base and the V segment lost 9 bases, leaving 5 bases of the junction unmatched. Germline values: CDR1 SGHTA, CDR2 FQGNSA.